The 14 T cell receptor beta chains listed next were all sequenced from one sample in a study of identical twins. TCRdb itself ran the 5' RACE reads through MiXCR, one entry per CDR3 protein. The sample contains about 200,000 distinct CDR3 sequences, roughly a tenth of which appear only once. What was sequenced was memory T cells sorted from blood. Receptor source: a middle-aged man in good health.

In its sample, this clonotype was seen once. Given a much more abundant clone one base away, this may be a read error. This chain connects TRBV4-3 to TRBJ1-1; 9 bases agree with TRBD1. The CDR3 is 15 amino acids. The V gene's germline CDR1 is LGHNA and CDR2 YSLEER. V gave up 3 bases and J gave up 6 bases; unmatched junction bases: 8. The CDR3 bases are TGCGCCAGCAGCCACGAGACAGGGGGAGATGCTGAAGCTTTCTTT. Its protein is CASSHETGGDAEAFF.

This clonotype has a count of ten or more. This chain uses TRBV20-1 with TRBJ2-7; the match to TRBD2 covers 9 bases. V was clipped by 0 bases and J by 10 bases; unmatched bases: 7. Germline V gives CDR1 DFQATT, CDR2 SNEGSKA (reference sequence). CDR3 length equals 13 residues. DNA of the CDR3: TGCAGTGCTAGAGACCCTTTAGCGGGAGCACAGTACTTC. Residues: CSARDPLAGAQYF.

This clonotype was observed many times. This chain joins TRBV7-2 and TRBJ1-4; no clear D gene. V was pared by 1 base and J by 7 bases, with 13 bases between. CDR3 length equals 15 residues. Germline CDR1 reads SGHTA; CDR2 reads FQGNSA. DNA for the CDR3: TGTGCCAGCAGCTTAGTCGGGGTTGAATCTGAAAAACTGTTTTTT. This translates into CASSLVGVESEKLFF.

This clonotype showed up just a few times. The chain has TRBV20-1 and TRBJ2-7; 9 positions match TRBD2. The CDR3 has 15 residues. J was trimmed by 0 bases and V by 2 bases; bases with no gene match: 5. The germline gives CDR1 DFQATT, CDR2 SNEGSKA (reference sequence). The chain's CDR3 is CSARRPSGNSYEQYF. The CDR3 DNA follows: TGCAGTGCTAGAAGGCCTAGCGGGAACTCCTACGAGCAGTACTTC.

Many counts were recorded for this clonotype. The J gene is TRBJ2-2, the V gene TRBV12-3 or TRBV12-4; 12 positions agree with TRBD2. The CDR3 covers 16 residues. V lost 6 bases, J lost 7 bases, and 9 bases stayed unmatched. CDR3 loop: CASRHRLAGANGELFF. Written as DNA, the CDR3 is TGTGCCAGCAGACATCGACTAGCGGGAGCGAACGGGGAGCTGTTTTTT.

This CDR3 reads CASSPKGTSGGGQKDNEQFF. CDR3 nucleotide sequence: TGCGCCAGCAGCCCTAAGGGGACTAGCGGGGGGGGGCAGAAGGACAATGAGCAGTTCTTC. The genes are TRBV4-1 and TRBJ2-1; 16 bases fit TRBD2. Germline trimming cut 4 bases from V and 5 bases from J; bases unmatched to any gene: 14. Per the germline V gene, CDR1 is MGHRA and CDR2 is YSYEKL. The CDR3 has 20 amino acids.

Comments on this clonotype: A much larger clone sits a single nucleotide away, making a read error possible. The chain uses TRBV7-8 and TRBJ2-7; 10 positions agree with TRBD1. From germline, CDR1 is SGHVS and CDR2 FQNEAQ. This CDR3 is 15 amino acids long. The CDR3 coding sequence is TGTGCCGGCAGCGCGACAGGGGGCTTCTCCTACGAGCAGTACTTC. This encodes CAGSATGGFSYEQYF.

This clonotype was observed many times. The genes are TRBV2 and TRBJ1-5; the D is unclear. Trimming removed 5 bases at V and 5 bases at J, with 10 bases between. Per germline, CDR1 SNHLY and CDR2 FYNNEI. CDR3 length equals 13 residues. The CDR3: CASSLLQDQPQHF. The CDR3 DNA follows: TGTGCCAGCAGTCTGTTGCAAGATCAGCCCCAGCATTTT.

This clonotype was picked up a small number of times. The J gene is TRBJ1-1, the V gene TRBV5-1; D remains unclear. In germline, CDR1 is SGHRS, CDR2 YFSETQ. The CDR3 has 15 amino acids. Trimming left V 3 bases short and J 1 base short, with 13 bases between. The CDR3 DNA reads TGCGCCAGCAGCTCCTCCGCCTTGGGGAACACTGAAGCTTTCTTT. It specifies CASSSSALGNTEAFF.

At least ten counts were recorded for this clonotype. The V gene is TRBV20-1, the J gene TRBJ1-4, with 7 positions matching TRBD1. The V gene end was trimmed by 6 bases and the J gene end by 8 bases; junction bases not matched to a gene: 12. Germline CDR1 reads DFQATT; CDR2 reads SNEGSKA (reference sequence). The CDR3 contains 14 residues. In nucleotides, the CDR3 is TGCAGTGCCACCACAGGGGTGTTAGGGGAAAAACTGTTTTTT. This codes for CSATTGVLGEKLFF.

The DNA for the CDR3 is TGTGCCAGCAGCTCACAACTCCGCTCCGAGCAGTACTTC. Protein: CASSSQLRSEQYF. The chain is built from TRBV12-3 or TRBV12-4 and TRBJ2-7; the D is unclear. The length of the CDR3 is 13 residues. Trimming removed 6 bases from V and 6 bases from J, with 15 bases in between.

V gene TRBV6-2 or TRBV6-3 combines with J gene TRBJ2-3; tentative D call: TRBD1 (5 bases). Germline V gene sequence: CDR1 MNHEY, CDR2 SVGEGT. V gave up 2 bases and J gave up 2 bases, with 14 bases separating them. This CDR3 is built from 16 residues. The CDR3, as DNA: TGTGCCAGCAGTTACCGCGACAGAGAGTCCACAGATACGCAGTATTTT. Translation gives CASSYRDRESTDTQYF.

This clonotype was found many times. The V and J genes are TRBV7-2 and TRBJ2-1, with 11 nucleotides matching TRBD2. CDR1 is SGHTA, CDR2 FQGNSA, per germline. With 1 base clipped from V and 3 bases from J, the junction kept 2 bases outside the gene matches. CDR3 length equals 16 residues. CDR3 residues: CASSLVGTSGYNEQFF. CDR3 sequence (DNA): TGTGCCAGCAGCTTAGTAGGGACTAGCGGCTACAATGAGCAGTTCTTC. Full variable domain (rest looked up from reference TRBV7-2 and TRBJ2-1): GAGVSQSPSNKVTEKGKDVELRCDPISGHTALYWYRQSLGQGLEFLIYFQGNSAPDKSGLPSDRFSAERTGGSVSTLTIQRTQQEDSAVYLCASSLVGTSGYNEQFFGPGTRLTVL.

In its sample, this clonotype was seen many times. The chain recombines TRBV5-1 with TRBJ2-5, with D perhaps matching TRBD1 (5 bases). V was trimmed by 4 bases and J by 5 bases, leaving 24 bases between them. Germline lookup yields CDR1 SGHRS and CDR2 YFSETQ. The CDR3 contains 17 residues. The CDR3 protein is CASSLPISTEGVETQYF. For the CDR3, the DNA is TGCGCCAGCAGCCTCCCTATTTCGACAGAAGGCGTGGAGACCCAGTACTTC.